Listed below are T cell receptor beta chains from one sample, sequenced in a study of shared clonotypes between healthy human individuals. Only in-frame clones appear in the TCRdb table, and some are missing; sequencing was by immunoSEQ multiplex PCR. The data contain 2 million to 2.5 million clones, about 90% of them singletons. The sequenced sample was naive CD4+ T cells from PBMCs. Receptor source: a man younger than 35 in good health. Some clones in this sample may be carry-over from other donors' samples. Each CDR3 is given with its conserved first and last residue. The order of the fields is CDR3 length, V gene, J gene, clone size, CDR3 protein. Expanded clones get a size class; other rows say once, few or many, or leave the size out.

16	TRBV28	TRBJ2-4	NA	CASSVEGRLTKNIQYF
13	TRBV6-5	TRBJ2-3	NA	CASAGTDLDTQYF
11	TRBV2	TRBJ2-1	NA	CASTHADEQFF
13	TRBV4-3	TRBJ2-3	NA	CASSQAPTDTQYF
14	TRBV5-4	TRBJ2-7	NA	CASSPRAGSYEQYF
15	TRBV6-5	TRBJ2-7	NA	CASSRDGLLSYEQYF
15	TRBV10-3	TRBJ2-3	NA	CAIRLQGFPTDTQYF
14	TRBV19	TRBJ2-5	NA	CASSYRTSGETQYF
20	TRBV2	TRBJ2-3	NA	CASSESGTSGRVSGTDTQYF
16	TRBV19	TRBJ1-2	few	CASSPRGPQFAYGYTF
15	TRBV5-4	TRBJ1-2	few	CASSPEGQINYGYTF
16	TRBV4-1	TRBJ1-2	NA	CASSQDEPGGVYGYTF
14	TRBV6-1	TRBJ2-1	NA	CATRTAGGINEQFF
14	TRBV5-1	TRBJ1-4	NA	CASSLTWANEKLFF
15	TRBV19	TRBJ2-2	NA	CASSIGLPHTGELFF
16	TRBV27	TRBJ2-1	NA	CASSLDGTGEGNEQFF
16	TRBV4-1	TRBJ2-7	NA	CASSQEFRQGYYEQYF
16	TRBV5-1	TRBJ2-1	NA	CASSLGSSGSYNEQFF
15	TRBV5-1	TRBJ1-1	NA	CASSLGQGWNTEAFF
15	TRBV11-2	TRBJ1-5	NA	CASSSTGGYNQPQHF
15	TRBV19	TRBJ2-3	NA	CASSIVTLYGDTQYF
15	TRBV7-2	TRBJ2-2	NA	CASSSARGNTGELFF
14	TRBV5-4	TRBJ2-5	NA	CASGPQGGGETQYF
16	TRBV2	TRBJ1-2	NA	CASSSPPRTAWYGYTF
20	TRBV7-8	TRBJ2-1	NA	CASSPPGLAGGGSSYNEQFF